Following are 29 T cell receptor beta chains from one sample sequenced in a study of shared clonotypes between healthy human individuals. The method was immunoSEQ multiplex PCR; TCRdb's version includes in-frame clones alone and lacks a portion of them. The table shows about 2,100,000 clones, with 85% to 95% occurring only once. Terminally differentiated effector memory CD45RA+ cells were excluded from the naive CD8 cells, which were CD45RO-negative and positively selected for CCR7. Material for sequencing was naive CD8+ T cells from PBMCs. These receptors originate from a man younger than 30 in good health. Some clones in this sample may be carry-over from other donors' samples.

The chain uses TRBV28 and TRBJ1-1; TRBD1 is a possible D gene (5 bases). The V gene's germline CDR1 is MDHEN and CDR2 SYDVKM. Trimming removed 7 bases at V and 0 bases at J, with 21 bases between. This CDR3 is built from 17 residues. CDR3 DNA: TGTGCCAGCACCCTACGGGAAGCGGGGGGGATGAACACTGAAGCTTTCTTT. It yields the protein CASTLREAGGMNTEAFF.

This clone was observed a few times. The V call is TRBV2, the J call TRBJ1-1; D is ambiguous. V was trimmed by 5 bases and J by 0 bases, leaving 16 bases between them. Germline CDR1 SNHLY, CDR2 FYNNEI. CDR3 length equals 16 residues. CDR3 protein: CASSFSLDNLNTEAFF. DNA of the CDR3: TGTGCCAGCAGTTTCTCTCTAGACAACCTGAACACTGAAGCTTTCTTT.

CDR3: CASRSLYWDPESTDTQYF. CDR3 coding DNA: TGTGCCAGCAGATCTCTCTACTGGGACCCCGAAAGCACAGATACGCAGTATTTT. The chain combines TRBV27 with TRBJ2-3; D tentatively fits TRBD1 or TRBD2 (5 bases each). The CDR3 spans 18 residues. Germline-derived CDR1 and CDR2 are MNHEY and SMNVEV (reference sequence). V lost 6 bases, J lost 0 bases, and 22 bases lay in between.

The CDR3 DNA reads as TGTGCCAGCAGCACTTATGGGCCAGGGTCCGGCACCGGGGAGCTGTTTTTT. The encoded protein is CASSTYGPGSGTGELFF. The gene calls are TRBV7-6 and TRBJ2-2; a weak D match, TRBD1 (5 bases). The germline gives CDR1 SGHVS, CDR2 FNYEAQ. This CDR3 spans 17 amino acids. V shed 5 bases and J shed 4 bases, with 20 bases lying between them.

The chain carries TRBV28 and TRBJ2-7, with 7 bases lining up with TRBD1. This CDR3 has 15 residues. The V gene end was trimmed by 6 bases and the J gene end by 4 bases; junction bases not matched to a gene: 12. From germline, CDR1 is MDHEN and CDR2 SYDVKM. The DNA of the CDR3 is TGTGCCAGCAGAAAGCAGGGGGTGGTTGGGTACGAGCAGTACTTC. It translates to CASRKQGVVGYEQYF.

As DNA, the CDR3 is TGCGCCAGCAGCCCACAAATGAGACAGGCGGAGACCCAGTACTTC. Translation gives CASSPQMRQAETQYF. This chain uses TRBV4-1 with TRBJ2-5, with TRBD1 as a possible D gene (6 bases). The CDR3 contains 15 residues. Germline CDR1 is MGHRA and CDR2 is YSYEKL. The ends were cut back, 4 bases at V and 5 bases at J, with 17 bases in the middle.

The V gene is TRBV18, the J gene TRBJ2-2; D perhaps matches TRBD2 (5 bases). Germline CDR1 and CDR2: KGHSH and LQKENI. Trimming cost V 3 bases and J 0 bases, with 14 bases left between them. The CDR3 has 17 residues. As DNA, the CDR3 is TGTGCCAGCTCACCCCCCCCCGGGGAACCGAACACCGGGGAGCTGTTTTTT. This translates into CASSPPPGEPNTGELFF.

This chain connects TRBV19 to TRBJ2-7, with D uncertain. Trimming removed 5 bases at V and 3 bases at J, with 14 bases between. This CDR3 is 14 amino acids long. The V gene's germline CDR1 is LNHDA and CDR2 SQIVND (reference sequence). This CDR3 reads CASSAHRTGYEQYF. The CDR3 DNA reads as TGTGCCAGTAGTGCCCACCGAACGGGCTACGAGCAGTACTTC.

This clone has just one count. V is TRBV19 and J is TRBJ1-1; the D gene is possibly TRBD1 (6 bases). The CDR3 spans 14 residues. Germline-derived CDR1 and CDR2 are LNHDA and SQIVND (reference sequence). V gave up 6 bases and J gave up 1 base, with 12 bases separating them. The CDR3 spells CASSATQGNTEAFF. DNA of the CDR3: TGTGCCAGTAGCGCCACACAGGGGAACACTGAAGCTTTCTTT.

This sequence joins TRBV27 and TRBJ2-6; 9 nucleotides match TRBD1. After removal of 2 bases from V and 0 bases from J, the junction contained 8 bases not matched to a gene. Germline loops: CDR1 MNHEY, CDR2 SMNVEV (reference sequence). The CDR3 runs to 19 residues. CDR3 loop: CASSLLGQGLGSGANVLTF. Here the CDR3 DNA reads TGTGCCAGCAGTTTACTGGGACAGGGTTTGGGCTCTGGGGCCAACGTCCTGACTTTC.

The rearrangement joins TRBV6-5 to TRBJ1-2; 12 positions agree with TRBD1. The length of the CDR3 is 14 residues. Germline trimming cut 4 bases from V and 8 bases from J; bases unmatched to any gene: 5. Germline V gives CDR1 MNHEY, CDR2 SVGAGI. The DNA for the CDR3 is TGTGCCAGCAGTTGGGGACAGGGGGCGCTGGGCTACACCTTC. It translates to CASSWGQGALGYTF.

This chain joins TRBV21-1 and TRBJ2-4. TRBV21-1 is labeled a pseudogene. CDR3 size: 17 residues. CDR3 sequence reads: CASSKASDRGSKNIQYF. The CDR3 bases are TGTGCCAGCAGCAAAGCGTCGGATCGGGGCAGCAAAAACATTCAGTACTTC.

Remarks on this clone: This specimen includes other DNA sequences encoding the same CDR3. CDR3: CASSPRTGYEQYF. The CDR3 DNA sequence: TGTGCCAGTAGTCCCCGGACAGGGTACGAGCAGTACTTC. The chain has TRBV19 and TRBJ2-7; 8 bases map to TRBD1. The V gene end was trimmed by 5 bases and the J gene end by 4 bases; junction bases not matched to a gene: 4. Germline-derived CDR1 and CDR2 are LNHDA and SQIVND (reference sequence). CDR3 length equals 13 residues.

V usage is TRBV5-1 and J usage is TRBJ2-1, with TRBD2 matching over 8 bases. V dropped 4 bases and J dropped 5; count of bases not matched to a gene: 8. The CDR3 length is 15 residues. Per the germline V gene, CDR1 is SGHRS and CDR2 is YFSETQ. This CDR3 is CASSPGLAPNNEQFF. The CDR3 DNA is TGCGCCAGCAGCCCTGGACTAGCTCCTAACAATGAGCAGTTCTTC.

The V call is TRBV5-4, the J call TRBJ2-1; D not resolved. The CDR3 covers 12 residues. Trimming took 3 bases from V and 9 from J, leaving 10 bases between them. CDR1 is SGHNT and CDR2 is YYREEE in the germline V gene (reference sequence). CDR3 sequence reads: CASSYYPSEQFF. CDR3 DNA: TGTGCCAGCAGCTATTACCCCAGTGAGCAGTTCTTC.

V is TRBV10-3 and J is TRBJ1-1, with 7 bases identical to TRBD1. The CDR3 totals 12 residues. From germline, CDR1 is ENHRY and CDR2 SYGVKD. Trimming at V came to 10 bases and at J to 1 base, leaving 3 bases not matched to a gene. The CDR3 sequence is CATRDRNTEAFF. The CDR3, as DNA: TGTGCCACCCGGGACAGGAACACTGAAGCTTTCTTT.

This sequence joins TRBV7-9 and TRBJ2-2, with TRBD1 as a possible D gene (5 bases). V lost 3 bases and J 1 base, leaving 9 bases between the germline ends. This CDR3 spans 15 amino acids. CDR1 is SEHNR and CDR2 is FQNEAQ in the germline V gene (reference sequence). The CDR3 region has the DNA TGTGCCAGCAGCTTCCCTGACAGGAACACCGGGGAGCTGTTTTTT. It yields the protein CASSFPDRNTGELFF.

This chain connects TRBV28 to TRBJ2-7; 7 nucleotides agree with TRBD1. V lost 3 bases, J lost 0 bases, and 8 bases stayed unmatched. Germline values: CDR1 MDHEN, CDR2 SYDVKM. This CDR3 has 16 amino acids. The DNA for the CDR3 is TGTGCCAGCAGTTTTGAAACCGGGACAGTCTCCTACGAGCAGTACTTC. Protein sequence: CASSFETGTVSYEQYF.

The J gene is TRBJ2-1, the V gene TRBV27; 10 positions agree with TRBD2. In germline, CDR1 is MNHEY, CDR2 SMNVEV (reference sequence). J was trimmed by 5 bases and V by 6 bases; bases with no gene match: 4. The CDR3 consists of 14 residues. The CDR3 nucleotides are TGTGCCAGCAGGTATAGCGGGAGGAACAATGAGCAGTTCTTC. Translating it yields CASRYSGRNNEQFF.

This clone was observed once. The chain carries TRBV9 and TRBJ2-3; no clear D gene. Germline V gene sequence: CDR1 SGDLS, CDR2 YYNGEE. The CDR3 consists of 17 residues. The V end was cut by 3 bases, the J end by 3 bases, with 20 bases between. CDR3: CASSASLSRVGTDTQYF. The CDR3 region has the DNA TGTGCCAGCAGCGCCTCCCTTTCTCGCGTGGGAACAGATACGCAGTATTTT.

The count of this clone is one. The rearrangement links TRBV5-1 to TRBJ2-1; TRBD2 matches at 10 bases. Germline CDR1 and CDR2: SGHRS and YFSETQ. V lost 3 bases and J lost 7; bases outside the gene matches: 4. The CDR3 extends over 14 amino acids. CDR3 bases: TGCGCCAGCAGCTGGACTAGCGGCATTAATGAGCAGTTCTTC. Amino acid sequence: CASSWTSGINEQFF.

The rearrangement uses TRBV5-4 and TRBJ2-5; TRBD2 matches 13 bases. The ends lost 4 bases at V and 4 bases at J; junction bases unmatched: 7. Germline-derived CDR1 and CDR2 are SGHNT and YYREEE (reference sequence). The CDR3 loop spans 16 amino acids. The DNA of the CDR3 is TGTGCCAGCAGCGCCGCGGGACTAGCGGGATTAGAGACCCAGTACTTC. This sequence encodes CASSAAGLAGLETQYF. Full variable domain (remainder filled in from reference TRBV5-4 and TRBJ2-5): ETGVTQSPTHLIKTRGQQVTLRCSSQSGHNTVSWYQQALGQGPQFIFQYYREEENGRGNFPPRFSGLQFPNYSSELNVNALELDDSALYLCASSAAGLAGLETQYFGPGTRLLVL.

V usage is TRBV5-8 and J usage is TRBJ2-5; tentatively, D is TRBD2 (5 bases). This CDR3 spans 14 amino acids. The germline gives CDR1 SGHTS, CDR2 YDEGEE. V was trimmed by 3 bases and J by 5 bases, leaving 14 bases between them. CDR3 sequence: CASSSIEGLETQYF. CDR3 bases: TGTGCCAGCAGCTCGATCGAGGGTCTGGAGACCCAGTACTTC.

Comments on this clone: The sample holds other DNA sequences that translate to the same CDR3. This chain links TRBV9 with TRBJ1-5, with D possibly TRBD1 on 6 matching bases. Germline-derived CDR1 and CDR2 are SGDLS and YYNGEE. Trimming shortened V by 4 bases and J by 0 bases, and 11 bases separated the two germline ends. The CDR3 covers 15 residues. CDR3 in DNA: TGTGCCAGCAGCCCTCAGGGGAATAGCAATCAGCCCCAGCATTTT. This sequence encodes CASSPQGNSNQPQHF.

The rearrangement links TRBV5-1 to TRBJ2-2; D possibly corresponds to TRBD1 (6 bases). Trimming cost V 4 bases and J 5 bases, with 12 bases left between them. CDR3 size: 14 residues. The germline V gene encodes CDR1 SGHRS and CDR2 YFSETQ. CDR3 region: CASSRNRETGELFF. Written as DNA, the CDR3 is TGCGCCAGCAGCCGGAACAGGGAAACCGGGGAGCTGTTTTTT. The full variable domain, rest sourced from reference TRBV5-1 and TRBJ2-2, is KAGVTQTPRYLIKTRGQQVTLSCSPISGHRSVSWYQQTPGQGLQFLFEYFSETQRNKGNFPGRFSGRQFSNSRSEMNVSTLELGDSALYLCASSRNRETGELFFGEGSRLTVL.

The chain uses TRBV7-2 and TRBJ2-1; D perhaps matches TRBD2 (6 bases). Trimming shortened V by 1 base and J by 0 bases, and 13 bases separated the two germline ends. Germline CDR1 is SGHTA and CDR2 is FQGNSA. The CDR3 runs 17 residues. This chain's CDR3 is CASSLVSAGSSYNEQFF. The CDR3 region has the DNA TGTGCCAGCAGCTTAGTCTCAGCGGGCAGCTCCTACAATGAGCAGTTCTTC. The whole variable domain, remainder taken from reference TRBV7-2 and TRBJ2-1, is GAGVSQSPSNKVTEKGKDVELRCDPISGHTALYWYRQSLGQGLEFLIYFQGNSAPDKSGLPSDRFSAERTGGSVSTLTIQRTQQEDSAVYLCASSLVSAGSSYNEQFFGPGTRLTVL.

This clone was seen once. V gene TRBV7-3 combines with J gene TRBJ2-2, with D possibly TRBD1 on 6 matching bases. Trimming left V 5 bases short and J 6 bases short, with 13 bases between. The length of the CDR3 is 14 residues. The germline gives CDR1 SGHTA, CDR2 FQGTGA. CDR3 amino acids: CASSNPGHSGELFF. The CDR3 region has the DNA TGTGCCAGCAGCAACCCGGGACATTCCGGGGAGCTGTTTTTT.

The genes are TRBV7-9 and TRBJ2-7; 13 bases are a match to TRBD2. The V and J ends lost 5 bases and 4 bases, in that order; junction bases with no gene match: 2. Germline assignment: CDR1 SEHNR and CDR2 FQNEAQ (reference sequence). The CDR3 is 14 residues long. CDR3 DNA: TGTGCCAGCAGCCAGGGACTAGCGGGGTACGAGCAGTACTTC. Translated, it gives CASSQGLAGYEQYF.

The chain recombines TRBV27 with TRBJ1-1; D uncertain. CDR1 and CDR2 from the germline V gene are MNHEY and SMNVEV (reference sequence). Trimming took 8 bases from V and 4 from J, leaving 14 bases between them. There are 13 residues in the CDR3. The CDR3 region has the DNA TGTGCCAGCCTCCCGGGCGGGAGCACTGAAGCTTTCTTT. The encoded protein is CASLPGGSTEAFF.